Sequencing of this TCR beta chain was carried out in a study of response to subunit inactivated influenza vaccine. One entry per CDR3 protein, called by TCRdb with MiXCR from the RT-PCR reads. The table records about 700,000 distinct CDR3 sequences, 12% to 15% of them present only once. Findings and caveats of the study: Only a handful of new T cells, the authors suggested, are recruited with each seasonal influenza vaccination.

With regard to this clonotype: Its antigen is currently unknown.

This clonotype was obtained from a middle-aged man who received an inactivated influenza vaccine. Sequencing was performed on PBMCs from blood, taken 14 days before vaccination.

The chain's CDR3 is CSAGTSGIGELFF. In DNA, the CDR3 is TGCAGCGCCGGGACTAGCGGGATCGGGGAGCTGTTTTTT. The V call is TRBV29-1, the J call TRBJ2-2; 13 nucleotides match TRBD2. Germline V gene data show CDR1 as SQVTM and CDR2 as ANQGSEA. The trim removed 7 bases at V and 7 bases at J, leaving 3 bases unmatched. This CDR3 spans 13 amino acids.